A single sample gave rise to the 9 T cell receptor beta chains below, sequenced in a study of early T cells in non-severe SARS-CoV-2 infection. In TCRdb, the 5' RACE reads were re-called with MiXCR into one record per CDR3 protein. The sample carries roughly 57,000 distinct CDR3 sequences, roughly 12% recorded once. Source: whole blood, taken at baseline. The receptors were sampled from an adult who was a healthcare worker with PCR-confirmed SARS-CoV-2 infection or an uninfected control (not recorded which).

V usage is TRBV5-1 and J usage is TRBJ2-3; D might be TRBD1 (6 bases). Germline loops: CDR1 SGHRS, CDR2 YFSETQ. The CDR3 loop spans 14 amino acids. The V and J ends lost 2 bases and 1 base respectively, with 8 bases between them. The CDR3 protein is CASSFRQGTDTQYF. CDR3 nucleotides: TGCGCCAGCAGCTTCCGACAGGGCACAGATACGCAGTATTTT.

This clonotype was counted only a few times. The J gene is TRBJ1-2, the V gene TRBV14; no clear D gene. Deletions cut 3 bases from V and 2 bases from J, with 7 bases between. The germline V gene encodes CDR1 SGHDN and CDR2 FVKESK. CDR3 length: 13 amino acids. Here the CDR3 reads CASSQGNNYGYTF. The CDR3 region has the DNA TGTGCCAGCAGCCAGGGGAACAACTATGGCTACACCTTC.

This clonotype was counted many times. V usage is TRBV29-1 and J usage is TRBJ2-1, with D hard to call. This CDR3 is built from 11 residues. The germline V and J ends were trimmed by 6 bases and 7 bases, with 10 bases remaining between them. Looked up from germline, CDR1 is SQVTM and CDR2 is ANQGSEA. In nucleotides, the CDR3 is TGCAGCGTGGATAAGGAAAATGAGCAGTTCTTC. Amino acid sequence: CSVDKENEQFF.

Many counts were recorded for this clonotype. This sequence joins TRBV2 and TRBJ1-1, with a weak D call TRBD1 (5 bases). Germline V CDR1 and CDR2: SNHLY, FYNNEI. The CDR3 totals 13 residues. V was pared by 3 bases and J by 5 bases, with 10 bases between. CDR3 loop: CASSDWGGTEAFF. The CDR3 bases are TGTGCCAGCAGTGATTGGGGGGGAACTGAAGCTTTCTTT.

This clonotype was found a few times. CDR3 protein: CASSMGQLATYNSPLHF. CDR3 DNA sequence: TGTGCCAGCAGCATGGGACAGCTAGCAACCTATAATTCACCCCTCCACTTT. This chain links TRBV7-2 with TRBJ1-6; 7 bases line up with TRBD1. From germline, CDR1 is SGHTA and CDR2 FQGNSA. Losses at the gene ends were 5 bases for V and 2 bases for J; bases not matched to a gene: 9. The length of the CDR3 is 17 residues.

The table lists this clonotype with a few counts. This rearrangement joins TRBV3-1 to TRBJ2-3; 9 nucleotides line up with TRBD2. The CDR3 totals 19 residues. Germline V gene data show CDR1 as LGHDT and CDR2 as YNNKEL (reference sequence). V trimming: 1 base; J trimming: 2 bases; junction bases outside the gene matches: 13. CDR3 amino acids: CASSQGSLALAGNTDTQYF. CDR3 coding DNA: TGTGCCAGCAGCCAAGGTTCCCTGGCTCTAGCGGGGAACACAGATACGCAGTATTTT.

The chain joins TRBV4-3 to TRBJ1-2; 10 positions agree with TRBD1. Trimming took 2 bases from V and 7 from J; bases not matched to a gene: 10. Germline V gene lookup returns CDR1 LGHNA and CDR2 YSLEER. The length of the CDR3 is 16 residues. The CDR3 coding sequence is TGCGCCAGCAGCCAACTTGCCGGACAGGGGGGGCTTGGCTACACCTTC. As protein: CASSQLAGQGGLGYTF.

This clonotype was counted many times. The J gene is TRBJ1-4, the V gene TRBV27; 8 bases are a match to TRBD1. The CDR3 is 15 amino acids. V was pared by 0 bases and J by 8 bases, with 5 bases of the junction left unmatched. CDR1 is MNHEY and CDR2 is SMNVEV in the germline V gene (reference sequence). The CDR3 region is CASSLSGTGVEKLFF. For the CDR3, the DNA is TGTGCCAGCAGTTTATCCGGGACAGGAGTCGAAAAACTGTTTTTT.

The table lists this clonotype with many counts. This chain uses TRBV5-4 with TRBJ1-2, with 10 bases aligning to TRBD1. J lost 6 bases, V lost 2 bases, and 7 bases had no gene match. The germline gives CDR1 SGHNT, CDR2 YYREEE (reference sequence). This CDR3 is 15 amino acids long. CDR3 bases: TGTGCCAGCAGCTTTTTGACAGGGGGCGCGGATGGCTACACCTTC. Its protein is CASSFLTGGADGYTF. Using reference TRBV5-4 and TRBJ1-2 for the parts outside the CDR3, the full variable domain is ETGVTQSPTHLIKTRGQQVTLRCSSQSGHNTVSWYQQALGQGPQFIFQYYREEENGRGNFPPRFSGLQFPNYSSELNVNALELDDSALYLCASSFLTGGADGYTFGSGTRLTVV.